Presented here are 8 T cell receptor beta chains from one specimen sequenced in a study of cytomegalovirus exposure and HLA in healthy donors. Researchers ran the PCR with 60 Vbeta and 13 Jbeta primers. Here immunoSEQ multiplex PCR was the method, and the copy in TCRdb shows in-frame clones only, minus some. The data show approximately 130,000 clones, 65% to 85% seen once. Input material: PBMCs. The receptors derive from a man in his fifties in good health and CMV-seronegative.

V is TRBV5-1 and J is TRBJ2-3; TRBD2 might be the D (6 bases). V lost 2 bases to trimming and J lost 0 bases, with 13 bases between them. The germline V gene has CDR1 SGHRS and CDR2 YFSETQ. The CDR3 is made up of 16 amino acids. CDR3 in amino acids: CASSLGLATSTDTQYF. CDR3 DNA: TGCGCCAGCAGCTTAGGGCTAGCGACTAGCACAGATACGCAGTATTTT.

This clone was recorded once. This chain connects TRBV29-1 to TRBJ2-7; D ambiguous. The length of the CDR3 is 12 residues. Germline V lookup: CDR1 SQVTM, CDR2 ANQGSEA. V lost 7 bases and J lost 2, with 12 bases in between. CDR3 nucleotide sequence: TGCAGCGCCCGGGTCAATCCCTACGAGCAGTACTTC. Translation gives CSARVNPYEQYF.

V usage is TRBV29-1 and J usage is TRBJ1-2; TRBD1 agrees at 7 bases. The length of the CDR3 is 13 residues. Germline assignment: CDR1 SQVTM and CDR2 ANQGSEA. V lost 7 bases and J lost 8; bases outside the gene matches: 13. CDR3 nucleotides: TGCAGCGCCCAAATCGGGACAGCATACGGCTACACCTTC. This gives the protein CSAQIGTAYGYTF.

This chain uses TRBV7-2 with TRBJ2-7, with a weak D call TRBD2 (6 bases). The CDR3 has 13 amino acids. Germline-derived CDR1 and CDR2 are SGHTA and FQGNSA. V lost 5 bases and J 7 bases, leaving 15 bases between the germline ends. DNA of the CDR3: TGTGCCAGCAGCACAATTAAGGAGGGAGAGCAGTACTTC. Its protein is CASSTIKEGEQYF.

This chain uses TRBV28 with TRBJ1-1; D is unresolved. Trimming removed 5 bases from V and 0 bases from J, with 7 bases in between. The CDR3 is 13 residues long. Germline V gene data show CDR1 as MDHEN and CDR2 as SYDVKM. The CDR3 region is CASSTTLNTEAFF. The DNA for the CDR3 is TGTGCCAGCAGTACAACCCTGAACACTGAAGCTTTCTTT.

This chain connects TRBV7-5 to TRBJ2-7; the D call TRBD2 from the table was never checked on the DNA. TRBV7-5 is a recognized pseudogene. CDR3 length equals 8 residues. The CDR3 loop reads CARWWRYF. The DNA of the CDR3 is TGTGCCAGGTGGTGGAGGTACTTC.

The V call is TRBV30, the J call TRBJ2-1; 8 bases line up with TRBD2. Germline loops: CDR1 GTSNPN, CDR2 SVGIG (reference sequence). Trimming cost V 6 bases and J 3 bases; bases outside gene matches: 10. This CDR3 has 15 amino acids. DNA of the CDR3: TGTGCCTGCACGGGGGGGCGGAGGCTCTACAATGAGCAGTTCTTC. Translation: CACTGGRRLYNEQFF.

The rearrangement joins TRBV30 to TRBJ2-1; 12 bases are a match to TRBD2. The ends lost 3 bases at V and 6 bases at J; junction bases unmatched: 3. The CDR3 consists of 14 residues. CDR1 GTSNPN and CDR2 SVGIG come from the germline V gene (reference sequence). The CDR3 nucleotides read TGTGCCTGGAGACTAGCGGGAGGCCTCAATGAGCAGTTCTTC. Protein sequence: CAWRLAGGLNEQFF.